This TCR beta chain appears in the sequencing data of a study of T-cell reconstitution after alpha-beta-depleted transplantation in children. The CDR3 length is 17 residues. The V end was cut by 0 bases, the J end by 0 bases, with 12 bases between. The V gene's germline CDR1 is LGHNA and CDR2 YSLEER. Construction of the TCRbeta library involved unique molecular identifiers. TCRdb used MiXCR to reprocess the PCR reads, holding one entry per CDR3 protein. The sample shows roughly 610,000 distinct CDR3 sequences, 10% to 13% of them seen only once. The table lists this clonotype with a few counts. The sequencing here drew on PBMCs from the stem cell graft donor, taken from the stem cell graft. This clonotype was obtained from a human donor who donated a stem cell graft to a child with acute myeloid leukemia. This chain links TRBV4-3 with TRBJ1-3, with no clear D. The CDR3 sequence: CASSQDLGRISGNTIYF. As DNA, the CDR3 is TGCGCCAGCAGCCAAGATCTTGGTCGGATCTCTGGAAACACCATATATTTT.